These 28 T cell receptor beta chains were sequenced from one sample in a study of CXCR3-negative and CXCR3-positive naive CD8 T cells. It was by 5' RACE with UMI labels that the TRB cDNA libraries were prepared. One entry per CDR3 protein, without DNA, is what TCRdb gives after re-calling the 5' RACE reads. The sample shows over 55,000 distinct CDR3 sequences, and about a quarter sits with its ten largest clones. The sequenced sample was memory CD8+ T cells from blood. Receptor source: a human donor in good health. Some clones in this sample may be carry-over from other donors' samples.

The chain employs TRBV4-2 and TRBJ2-6; as DNA is missing, the TRBD2 call by TCRdb cannot be tested. CDR1 LGHNA and CDR2 YNFKEQ come from the germline V gene. The CDR3 runs 16 residues. The CDR3 protein is CASSQEAGVGANVLTF.

This chain joins TRBV23-1 and TRBJ1-3. TRBV23-1 is reported as an ORF; its role is uncertain. The CDR3 runs 14 residues. The chain's CDR3 is CASGLNFSGNTIYF.

The chain combines TRBV4-3 with TRBJ2-7; checking the TCRdb D call of TRBD1 is not possible without DNA. Germline-derived CDR1 and CDR2 are LGHNA and YSLEER. The CDR3 totals 17 residues. CDR3: CASSQDPGTGGIYEQYF.

V gene TRBV7-2 combines with J gene TRBJ1-2. Germline CDR1 is SGHTA and CDR2 is FQGNSA. The CDR3 is 14 residues long. The CDR3 sequence is CASSFPADLYGYTF.

The chain couples TRBV7-6 to TRBJ2-7; no DNA is available, so the TRBD2 call from TCRdb remains unchecked. This CDR3 is 14 amino acids long. Germline CDR1 reads SGHVS; CDR2 reads FNYEAQ. The CDR3 sequence is CASSFSGRNSEQYF.

By frequency, this clonotype is medium-sized. The CDR3 loop is CASRSGLSDQPQHF. J is TRBJ1-5 and V is TRBV5-1. Germline V lookup: CDR1 SGHRS, CDR2 YFSETQ. The CDR3 loop spans 14 amino acids.

This chain's CDR3 is CASSPGEGFEQYF. The chain couples TRBV4-2 to TRBJ2-7; lacking DNA, the TRBD2 call made by TCRdb goes unchecked. The CDR3 is 13 residues long. CDR1 and CDR2 (germline): LGHNA, YNFKEQ.

The gene calls are TRBV5-1 and TRBJ1-1. The CDR3 has 14 residues. Germline V gene lookup returns CDR1 SGHRS and CDR2 YFSETQ. The CDR3 spells CASSLEQLNTEAFF. Full variable domain (missing parts from reference TRBV5-1 and TRBJ1-1): KAGVTQTPRYLIKTRGQQVTLSCSPISGHRSVSWYQQTPGQGLQFLFEYFSETQRNKGNFPGRFSGRQFSNSRSEMNVSTLELGDSALYLCASSLEQLNTEAFFGQGTRLTVV.

The chain joins TRBV7-8 to TRBJ1-3; TCRdb returns TRBD1, unconfirmable since there is no DNA. This CDR3 has 16 amino acids. In germline, CDR1 is SGHVS, CDR2 FQNEAQ. The chain's CDR3 is CASSQAGGLSGNTIYF.

V is TRBV10-3 and J is TRBJ2-5. CDR3 length: 15 amino acids. Germline V gene lookup returns CDR1 ENHRY and CDR2 SYGVKD. This chain's CDR3 is CAISDPTFEPETQYF.

This chain connects TRBV14 to TRBJ2-7. The CDR3 has 14 amino acids. In germline, CDR1 is SGHDN, CDR2 FVKESK. This CDR3 is CASSQDKLFHEQYF.

The chain's CDR3 is CASSQEDEQFF. This chain joins TRBV18 and TRBJ2-1. The CDR3 runs to 11 residues. Germline loops: CDR1 KGHSH, CDR2 LQKENI.

This chain links TRBV29-1 with TRBJ2-1. CDR3 length: 13 residues. Germline-derived CDR1 and CDR2 are SQVTM and ANQGSEA. The CDR3 is CSVETSSYNEQFF.

J is TRBJ2-3 and V is TRBV7-3; without DNA, the TCRdb call of TRBD1 cannot be checked. This CDR3 spans 16 amino acids. Germline CDR1 and CDR2: SGHTA and FQGTGA. This CDR3 reads CASSDYFGAEIHTQYF.

This chain links TRBV14 with TRBJ2-7; TCRdb indicates TRBD1, and absent DNA this call remains unverified. CDR1 and CDR2 from the germline V gene are SGHDN and FVKESK. This CDR3 is 17 amino acids long. CDR3 region: CASSQDIVEGGVYEQYF. The full variable domain, its missing parts supplied by reference TRBV14 and TRBJ2-7, is EAGVTQFPSHSVIEKGQTVTLRCDPISGHDNLYWYRRVMGKEIKFLLHFVKESKQDESGMPNNRFLAERTGGTYSTLKVQPAELEDSGVYFCASSQDIVEGGVYEQYFGPGTRLTVT.

The V and J genes are TRBV5-6 and TRBJ2-1; TCRdb outputs TRBD1, but without DNA this stays unchecked. The CDR3 is 14 residues long. Germline V CDR1 and CDR2: SGHDT, YYEEEE. The CDR3 loop reads CASSSGPLGNEQFF.

The chain joins TRBV7-2 to TRBJ1-1; with no DNA, the TCRdb D assignment of TRBD1 cannot be verified. This CDR3 has 14 residues. Germline CDR1 reads SGHTA; CDR2 reads FQGNSA. The CDR3 protein is CASSQYTGRTEAFF.

CDR3 sequence: CASTRGADQETQYF. This rearrangement joins TRBV7-9 to TRBJ2-5; TCRdb calls TRBD1, which cannot be checked without DNA. The CDR3 has 14 residues. Per the germline V gene, CDR1 is SEHNR and CDR2 is FQNEAQ (reference sequence). The full variable domain, rest sourced from reference TRBV7-9 and TRBJ2-5, is DTGVSQNPRHKITKRGQNVTFRCDPISEHNRLYWYRQTLGQGPEFLTYFQNEAQLEKSRLLSDRFSAERPKGSFSTLEIQRTEQGDSAMYLCASTRGADQETQYFGPGTRLLVL.

The chain combines TRBV28 with TRBJ2-1; TCRdb indicates TRBD1, and absent DNA this call remains unverified. CDR1 is MDHEN and CDR2 is SYDVKM in the germline V gene. The CDR3 extends over 13 amino acids. CDR3 amino acids: CASSFTGGLEQFF.

The J gene is TRBJ1-1, the V gene TRBV6-2 or TRBV6-3; absent DNA, TCRdb's TRBD1 call cannot be checked. The V gene's germline CDR1 is MNHEY and CDR2 SVGEGT. There are 15 residues in the CDR3. The CDR3 sequence: CASSYFGVGDTEAFF.

The chain uses TRBV5-1 and TRBJ2-1; there is no DNA to check the TCRdb D call of TRBD2. From germline, CDR1 is SGHRS and CDR2 YFSETQ. The CDR3 runs 15 residues. The CDR3 loop is CASSFVVAGHNEQFF.

The chain is built from TRBV29-1 and TRBJ1-4; TCRdb's assignment of TRBD1 cannot be checked, as there is no DNA. CDR3 length: 14 amino acids. The germline CDR1 and CDR2 sequences are SQVTM and ANQGSEA. The CDR3 protein is CSVDRGATNEKLFF.

The gene calls are TRBV6-5 and TRBJ1-1. CDR3 length: 13 amino acids. Germline CDR1 and CDR2: MNHEY and SVGAGI. The CDR3 here is CASSRRVETEAFF.

The chain links TRBV12-3 or TRBV12-4 to TRBJ2-3; the D call of TRBD2 rests on TCRdb alone, since no DNA is present to check it. CDR3 length: 15 residues. This CDR3 is CASRRQGSSTDTQYF.

The chain has TRBV5-5 and TRBJ1-5. The CDR3 loop spans 13 amino acids. Germline lookup yields CDR1 SGHKS and CDR2 YYEKEE (reference sequence). CDR3 in amino acids: CASSLSPAQPQHF.

The chain uses TRBV20-1 and TRBJ2-7; lacking DNA, the TRBD1 call made by TCRdb goes unchecked. The CDR3 runs to 15 residues. Germline V CDR1 and CDR2: DFQATT, SNEGSKA (reference sequence). The CDR3: CSARDVGTASYEQYF.

V is TRBV19 and J is TRBJ1-5; the TCRdb call, TRBD1, lacks DNA for checking. Germline CDR1 LNHDA, CDR2 SQIVND (reference sequence). The CDR3 is 17 amino acids. The CDR3 reads CASIPAGYGHGNQPQHF.

This chain joins TRBV6-4 and TRBJ2-1; TCRdb names TRBD1, which stays unverified in the absence of DNA. Looked up from germline, CDR1 is MRHNA and CDR2 is SNTAGT. The CDR3 consists of 14 residues. CDR3 residues: CASSPQGAANEQFF.